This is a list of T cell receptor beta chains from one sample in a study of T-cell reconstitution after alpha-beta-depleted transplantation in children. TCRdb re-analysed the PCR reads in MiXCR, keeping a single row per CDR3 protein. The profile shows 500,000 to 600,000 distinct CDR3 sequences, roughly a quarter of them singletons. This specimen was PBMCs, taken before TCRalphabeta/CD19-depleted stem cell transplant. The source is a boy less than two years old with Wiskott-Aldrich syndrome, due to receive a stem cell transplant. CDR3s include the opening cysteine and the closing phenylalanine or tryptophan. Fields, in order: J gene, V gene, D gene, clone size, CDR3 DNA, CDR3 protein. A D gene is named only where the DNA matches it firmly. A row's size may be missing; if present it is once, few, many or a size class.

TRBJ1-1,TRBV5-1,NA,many,TGCGCCAGCAGCTCGTTTTCGTCAGGGTTCGGAGCTTTCTTT,CASSSFSSGFGAFF
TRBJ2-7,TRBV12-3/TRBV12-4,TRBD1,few,TGTGCCAGCAGTCCCAGGGGGCTAGGGGACGAGCAGTACTTC,CASSPRGLGDEQYF
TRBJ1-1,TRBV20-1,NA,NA,TGCAGTGCTTACCAGAACACTGAAGCTTTCTTT,CSAYQNTEAFF
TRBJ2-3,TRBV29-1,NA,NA,TGCAGTTACGCCTCTAGCACAGATACGCAGTATTTT,CSYASSTDTQYF
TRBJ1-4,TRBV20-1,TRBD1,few,TGCAGTGCCACGACAGGGCTCGAAAAACTGTTTTTT,CSATTGLEKLFF
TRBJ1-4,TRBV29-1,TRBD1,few,TGCAGCGTTTTGGACTCCAGGGGGGATGAAAAACTGTTTTTT,CSVLDSRGDEKLFF
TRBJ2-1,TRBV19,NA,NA,TGTGCCAGTAGTAAGGGGAGTATGCTCAATGAGCAGTTCTTC,CASSKGSMLNEQFF
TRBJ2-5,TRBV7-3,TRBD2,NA,TGTGCCAGCAGCTTAACTGGCCTAGCGGGCGGAGAGACCCAGTACTTC,CASSLTGLAGGETQYF
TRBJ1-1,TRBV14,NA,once,TGTGCCAGCAGCCAGAACCAGGGCGCTTTCTTT,CASSQNQGAFF
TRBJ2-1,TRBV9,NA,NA,TGTGCCAGCAGCGTTCGGACAACTAGCCCCTTGCTAAATGAGCAGTTCTTC,CASSVRTTSPLLNEQFF
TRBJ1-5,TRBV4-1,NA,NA,TGCGCCAGCAGCATACAGGCGGCTCCGAGCAATCAGCCCCAGCATTTT,CASSIQAAPSNQPQHF
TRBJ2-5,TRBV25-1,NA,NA,TGTGCCAGCAGTGATCCGGTAGCGAGGGAGACCCAGTACTTC,CASSDPVARETQYF
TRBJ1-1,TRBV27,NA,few,TGTGCCAGCAGTCCCGGGGGGGGCCGCATGAACACTGAAGCTTTCTTT,CASSPGGGRMNTEAFF
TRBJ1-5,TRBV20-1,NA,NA,TGCAGTGCTAGTCGCAGCTCTGATAGCAATCAGCCCCAGCATTTT,CSASRSSDSNQPQHF
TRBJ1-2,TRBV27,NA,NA,TGTGCCAGCAGTTCCCCGTTGAGAGGCGGCGGCTACACCTTC,CASSSPLRGGGYTF
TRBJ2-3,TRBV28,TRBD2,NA,TGTGCCAGCAGGGGACTAGCGGGAGGGACAGATCGGCGCGCAGATACGCAGTATTTT,CASRGLAGGTDRRADTQYF
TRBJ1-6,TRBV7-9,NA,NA,TGTGCCAGCAGCACAACCGGGACGGCGAATTCACCCCTCCACTTT,CASSTTGTANSPLHF
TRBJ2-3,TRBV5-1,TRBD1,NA,TGCGCCAGCAGCAGAGGACAGGGCCGGACAGATACGCAGTATTTT,CASSRGQGRTDTQYF
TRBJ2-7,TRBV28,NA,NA,TGTGCCAGCAGTTTCGTCTTCGGTGGAACCTACGAGCAGTACTTC,CASSFVFGGTYEQYF
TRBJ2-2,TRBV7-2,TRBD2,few,TGTGCCAGCAGCTCCCGACTAGCAGCGAACACCGGGGAGCTGTTTTTT,CASSSRLAANTGELFF
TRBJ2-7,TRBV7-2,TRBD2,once,TGTGCCAGCAGCTTAGGGCGGACAGCGCTAGCGGGTTCGCGCGAGCAGTACTTC,CASSLGRTALAGSREQYF
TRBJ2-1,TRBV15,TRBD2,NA,TGTGCCACCAGCAGGAAGGGACTAGCGGGAGGTATCTCCTACAATGAGCAGTTCTTC,CATSRKGLAGGISYNEQFF
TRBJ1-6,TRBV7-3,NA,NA,TGTGCCAGTAGCTTATTGGGTTATAATTCACCCCTCCACTTT,CASSLLGYNSPLHF
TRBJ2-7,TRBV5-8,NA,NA,TGTGCCAGCAGCTTGGTTCCTGGCGAGCAGTACTTC,CASSLVPGEQYF
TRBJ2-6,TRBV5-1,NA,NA,TGCGCCAGCAGCTTGGGGCAGCAGGCTGGGGCCAACGTCCTGACTTTC,CASSLGQQAGANVLTF
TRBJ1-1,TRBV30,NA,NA,TGTGCCTGGAGTCCGGAGAGGCCCGCTGAAGCTTTCTTT,CAWSPERPAEAFF
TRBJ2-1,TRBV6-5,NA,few,TGTGCCAGCAGTTTCCGACGGGAGCTTCGAAACAATGAGCAGTTCTTC,CASSFRRELRNNEQFF
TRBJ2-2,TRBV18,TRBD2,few,TGTGCCAGCTCGACACGCAGGACTAGCGGGAGAGGGAACACCGGGGAGCTGTTTTTT,CASSTRRTSGRGNTGELFF
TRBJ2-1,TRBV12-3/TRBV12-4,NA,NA,TGTGCCAGCAGTTTAGAACTGGGTCTAGTTAGTGAGCAGTTCTTC,CASSLELGLVSEQFF
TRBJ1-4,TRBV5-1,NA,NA,TGCGCCAGCAGCTTATGGGGGTCGGAGGAAAAACTGTTTTTT,CASSLWGSEEKLFF
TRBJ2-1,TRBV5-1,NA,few,TGCGCCAGCAGCTTGGCCGTAGGGATTCATGAGCAGTTCTTC,CASSLAVGIHEQFF